The 22 T cell receptor beta chains in this list originate from one sample, sequenced in a study of blood T cell repertoires in COVID-19 (dated by TCRdb to 2018 to 2021). Library construction relied on the immunoSEQ multiplex PCR assay. TCRdb took this table from immuneACCESS and kept in-frame rearrangements with V and J called. Such tables lack part of the clones; where checked against another copy, unresolved V genes explain under half of the gap, and the rest is unexplained. Counted in this sample were about 270,000 clones; approximately 89% of them appeared once. The top ten clones comprise about 8.8% of the sample. Sequencing was performed on peripheral blood. The receptors were gathered from a middle-aged man with active or convalescent COVID-19.

This clone was seen a single time. This rearrangement joins TRBV19 to TRBJ1-1; the D is unclear. Germline loops: CDR1 LNHDA, CDR2 SQIVND (reference sequence). This CDR3 spans 16 amino acids. V was trimmed by 3 bases and J by 1 base, leaving 15 bases between them. The CDR3 nucleotides are TGTGCCAGTAGTATCCCCCGGACGGGGAAGAACACTGAAGCTTTCTTT. Translation: CASSIPRTGKNTEAFF.

V gene TRBV11-3 combines with J gene TRBJ2-4; 8 nucleotides match TRBD1. Trimming at V came to 5 bases and at J to 7 bases, leaving 7 bases not matched to a gene. The CDR3 runs to 14 residues. The V gene's germline CDR1 is SGHNT and CDR2 YENEEA. CDR3 amino acids: CASSPPGQANIQYF. CDR3 DNA sequence: TGTGCCAGCAGCCCACCGGGACAGGCGAACATTCAGTACTTC.

This chain connects TRBV7-9 to TRBJ2-7, with 8 bases matching TRBD1. This CDR3 comprises 14 residues. Germline assignment: CDR1 SEHNR and CDR2 FQNEAQ (reference sequence). The V segment lost 4 bases and the J segment 4 bases; nucleotides outside the gene matches: 6. The CDR3: CASSSGTGPYEQYF. The CDR3 DNA reads as TGTGCCAGCAGCTCTGGGACAGGTCCGTACGAGCAGTACTTC.

The chain carries TRBV12-3 or TRBV12-4 and TRBJ1-1; a possible D gene is TRBD1 (6 bases). This CDR3 spans 13 amino acids. V was pared by 6 bases and J by 6 bases, with 14 bases between. The CDR3 sequence is CASRPSSGAEAFF. CDR3 DNA sequence: TGTGCCAGCAGACCCTCTTCAGGGGCTGAAGCTTTCTTT.

The genes are TRBV28 and TRBJ2-5; 8 nucleotides align to TRBD1. The CDR3 runs 14 residues. Germline V CDR1 and CDR2: MDHEN, SYDVKM. V was pared by 3 bases and J by 5 bases, with 5 bases of the junction left unmatched. In DNA form, the CDR3 reads TGTGCCAGCAGTTTCCGACAGGGGAGTGAGACCCAGTACTTC. It encodes CASSFRQGSETQYF.

This sequence joins TRBV3-1 (or the pseudogene TRBV3-2) and TRBJ2-1, with 10 bases aligning to TRBD2. The CDR3 extends over 17 amino acids. Trimming cost V 5 bases and J 4 bases; bases outside gene matches: 11. The germline V gene has CDR1 LGHDT and CDR2 YNNKEL (reference sequence). The CDR3 nucleotides read TGTGCCAGCAGCTATTCGAGAGCGGGGGGGCGGTACAATGAGCAGTTCTTC. Translation gives CASSYSRAGGRYNEQFF.

The genes are TRBV28 and TRBJ2-1; TRBD2 matches 7 bases. Trimming cost V 2 bases and J 3 bases; bases outside gene matches: 4. This CDR3 contains 15 residues. Looked up from germline, CDR1 is MDHEN and CDR2 is SYDVKM. CDR3 sequence: CASSLTSVVYNEQFF. The CDR3 DNA reads TGTGCCAGCAGTTTAACTAGCGTGGTCTACAATGAGCAGTTCTTC.

V gene TRBV12-5 combines with J gene TRBJ1-5; D unclear. Trimming took 6 bases from V and 5 from J, leaving 14 bases between them. CDR1 is LGHNT, CDR2 FRNRAP, per germline. This CDR3 has 14 residues. CDR3 sequence reads: CASGPREQDQPQHF. The CDR3 DNA reads TGTGCTAGTGGCCCCCGGGAGCAGGATCAGCCCCAGCATTTT.

The gene calls are TRBV6-5 and TRBJ1-1; 8 nucleotides line up with TRBD1. The CDR3 has 15 amino acids. Germline V gives CDR1 MNHEY, CDR2 SVGAGI. The J segment lost 0 bases and the V segment lost 4 bases, leaving 4 bases of the junction unmatched. The CDR3 DNA reads as TGTGCCAGCAGTTCCTCAGGGGGCTTGAACACTGAAGCTTTCTTT. Encoded protein: CASSSSGGLNTEAFF.

The J gene is TRBJ2-7, the V gene TRBV19, with D possibly matching TRBD1 (6 bases). V was clipped by 8 bases and J by 5 bases, with 16 bases between them. The CDR3 covers 13 residues. In germline, CDR1 is LNHDA, CDR2 SQIVND (reference sequence). As DNA, the CDR3 is TGTGCCAGTTCAGGGGATCAATCTAACGAGCAGTACTTC. As protein: CASSGDQSNEQYF. The full variable domain, rest sourced from reference TRBV19 and TRBJ2-7, is DGGITQSPKYLFRKEGQNVTLSCEQNLNHDAMYWYRQDPGQGLRLIYYSQIVNDFQKGDIAEGYSVSREKKESFPLTVTSAQKNPTAFYLCASSGDQSNEQYFGPGTRLTVT.

The chain is built from TRBV11-2 and TRBJ2-5; 13 positions match TRBD2. V lost 3 bases, J lost 3 bases, and 4 bases stayed unmatched. Looked up from germline, CDR1 is SGHAT and CDR2 is FQNNGV. The CDR3 is made up of 16 amino acids. The CDR3 here is CASSFLLAGGEETQYF. CDR3 in DNA: TGTGCCAGCAGCTTCTTACTAGCGGGGGGGGAAGAGACCCAGTACTTC.

The rearrangement joins TRBV28 to TRBJ2-7; the D gene is possibly TRBD1 (6 bases). From germline, CDR1 is MDHEN and CDR2 SYDVKM. CDR3 length: 14 residues. Trimming took 4 bases from V and 2 from J, leaving 12 bases between them. In DNA form, the CDR3 reads TGTGCCAGCAGTTGGGGGCCTGGGCCCTACGAGCAGTACTTC. Translation: CASSWGPGPYEQYF.

J is TRBJ2-3 and V is TRBV4-1; 10 bases are shared with TRBD2. Trimming at V came to 0 bases and at J to 4 bases, leaving 4 bases not matched to a gene. This CDR3 contains 16 residues. Per germline, CDR1 MGHRA and CDR2 YSYEKL. This CDR3 is CASSQDVAGGADTQYF. As DNA, the CDR3 is TGCGCCAGCAGCCAAGATGTAGCGGGAGGAGCAGATACGCAGTATTTT.

V gene TRBV11-2 combines with J gene TRBJ1-3; no firm D call. CDR3 length equals 14 residues. The ends were cut back, 2 bases at V and 1 base at J, with 6 bases in the middle. Germline CDR1 SGHAT, CDR2 FQNNGV. CDR3 amino acids: CASSLSRSGNTIYF. The CDR3, as DNA: TGTGCCAGCAGCTTAAGCAGGTCTGGAAACACCATATATTTT.

The chain is built from TRBV7-9 and TRBJ2-7; 7 bases are shared with TRBD2. Germline V gene data show CDR1 as SEHNR and CDR2 as FQNEAQ (reference sequence). Trimming cost V 4 bases and J 6 bases; bases outside gene matches: 15. The CDR3 contains 16 residues. CDR3: CASSSQGGGLWSEQYF. The CDR3, as DNA: TGTGCCAGCAGCTCCCAGGGCGGGGGACTCTGGAGCGAGCAGTACTTC.

The chain uses TRBV5-6 and TRBJ2-3; D is possibly TRBD1 (6 bases). This CDR3 has 18 residues. The ends were cut back, 0 bases at V and 3 bases at J, with 20 bases in the middle. The germline gives CDR1 SGHDT, CDR2 YYEEEE. The CDR3 loop reads CASSLAIDAQGSTDTQYF. Here the CDR3 DNA reads TGTGCCAGCAGCTTGGCCATAGATGCGCAGGGGTCGACAGATACGCAGTATTTT.

This chain uses TRBV4-1 with TRBJ1-3; no definite D call. Trimming took 4 bases from V and 8 from J, leaving 12 bases between them. Germline V CDR1 and CDR2: MGHRA, YSYEKL. This CDR3 spans 13 amino acids. The CDR3 DNA sequence: TGCGCCAGCAGCCCCGAGCTCCACCACACCATATATTTT. Amino acid sequence: CASSPELHHTIYF.

V is TRBV7-8 and J is TRBJ2-1; 11 bases align to TRBD2. This CDR3 has 15 amino acids. J gave up 3 bases and V 5 bases, and 3 bases lay outside the gene matches. CDR1 and CDR2 (germline): SGHVS, FQNEAQ. In DNA form, the CDR3 reads TGTGCCAGCAGCCGAGGGACTAGCGGCTACAATGAGCAGTTCTTC. Translation gives CASSRGTSGYNEQFF. Supplemented by reference TRBV7-8 and TRBJ2-1, the full variable domain reads GAGVSQSPRYKVAKRGQDVALRCDPISGHVSLFWYQQALGQGPEFLTYFQNEAQLDKSGLPSDRFFAERPEGSVSTLKIQRTQQEDSAVYLCASSRGTSGYNEQFFGPGTRLTVL.

J is TRBJ2-1 and V is TRBV9, with TRBD1 identical over 7 bases. Germline V gene sequence: CDR1 SGDLS, CDR2 YYNGEE. The CDR3 is 15 amino acids. Trimming removed 0 bases from V and 4 bases from J; junction bases left unmatched: 4. In DNA form, the CDR3 reads TGTGCCAGCAGCGTAGGAGGGGGCGATTACAATGAGCAGTTCTTC. Its translation: CASSVGGGDYNEQFF.

The chain recombines TRBV7-2 with TRBJ1-1, with TRBD1 as a possible D gene (6 bases). CDR1 is SGHTA and CDR2 is FQGNSA in the germline V gene. This CDR3 is 16 amino acids long. V was trimmed by 2 bases and J by 2 bases, leaving 15 bases between them. In DNA, the CDR3 is TGTGCCAGCAGCTTATTTACAGGGTCCGGCAACACTGAAGCTTTCTTT. This translates into CASSLFTGSGNTEAFF. Looking up the rest from reference TRBV7-2 and TRBJ1-1 gives the full variable domain: GAGVSQSPSNKVTEKGKDVELRCDPISGHTALYWYRQSLGQGLEFLIYFQGNSAPDKSGLPSDRFSAERTGGSVSTLTIQRTQQEDSAVYLCASSLFTGSGNTEAFFGQGTRLTVV.

V is TRBV5-1 and J is TRBJ2-7; 8 positions agree with TRBD2. The CDR3 spans 14 residues. CDR1 is SGHRS, CDR2 YFSETQ, per germline. Trimming cost V 2 bases and J 3 bases; bases outside gene matches: 4. The CDR3 DNA reads TGCGCCAGCAGCTTTCGGGAGGGGGACTACGAGCAGTACTTC. This codes for CASSFREGDYEQYF.

There are a few counts of this clone. CDR3 nucleotides: TGTGCCAGCAGTCAGAGCGGGGAGGGCACCGGGGAGCTGTTTTTT. Amino acid sequence: CASSQSGEGTGELFF. This chain links TRBV7-2 with TRBJ2-2; 7 bases are a match to TRBD2. The CDR3 loop spans 15 amino acids. Germline trimming cut 6 bases from V and 4 bases from J; bases unmatched to any gene: 8. CDR1 SGHTA and CDR2 FQGNSA come from the germline V gene.